The clone carrying this T cell receptor (beta chain) was detected a few times. In terms of age and location, participants ranged from roughly 18 to 100 years and lived in about two dozen US areas. Cohorts were based on clinical histories the participants reported. Sequenced by immunoSEQ multiplex PCR; TCRdb stores in-frame clones only, minus some. The repertoire has about 200,000 clones, about 82% of them found once; the top ten carry around 5.7%. CDR1 LNHDA and CDR2 SQIVND come from the germline V gene (reference sequence). There are 13 residues in the CDR3. V was shortened by 7 bases and J by 5 bases, with 12 bases between the two germline ends. This specimen comes from a study of blood T cell repertoires in COVID-19.

The receptor was isolated from a man aged 40-49 years with acute COVID-19. The chain carries TRBV19 and TRBJ2-1, with a possible D match to TRBD1 (6 bases). The sample taken for sequencing was PBMCs or T cells enriched from blood (not recorded which). The CDR3 DNA reads as TGTGCCAGTACAGGGACAAGAGACAATGAGCAGTTCTTC. Its protein is CASTGTRDNEQFF.